This T cell receptor beta chain is drawn from a study of human T cells and chemical hapten exposure. Overall study: Patients additionally received therapeutic doses of diphenylcyclopropenone on the scalp once a week, and this continued throughout the approximately 22-week study. Minor pooled library volume differences mainly drove per-sample TCR yield variation.

Study outcomes and limitations: It was expanded TCRs that formed significantly more large CDR3 similarity clusters than controls did. TCRs at high frequency, those above 1 in 1000, did not change with DPC sensitization.

The V segment lost 8 bases and the J segment 1 base; nucleotides outside the gene matches: 13. CDR1 and CDR2 (germline): SQVTM, ANQGSEA. The CDR3 length is 16 residues. This sample's time point: patch test 2, 6 weeks after DPC sensitization. Treatment: therapeutic diphenylcyclopropenone sensitization with weekly scalp DPC. This clonotype was counted only a few times. Its antigen is not known. A single record per CDR3 protein comes from TCRdb applying MiXCR to the RACE reads. The sample has about 140,000 distinct CDR3 sequences; roughly 10% are singletons. The chain recombines TRBV29-1 with TRBJ2-1; 8 bases match TRBD1. The sequence derives from a woman between 50 and 59 years old with alopecia areata. Some clones in this sample may be carry-over from other donors' samples. The sequencing here drew on whole blood, taken in connection with sensitization to the hapten diphenylcyclopropenone (DPC). CDR3 amino acids: CSNTRAGQGSYNEQFF. Here the CDR3 DNA reads TGCAGCAATACTAGGGCAGGACAGGGTTCCTACAATGAGCAGTTCTTC.